Shown below are 10 T cell receptor beta chains from a single sample sequenced in a study of blood T cell repertoires in COVID-19. Clones were read by immunoSEQ multiplex PCR, and TCRdb kept only the in-frame ones, dropping some. The table shows fewer than 80,000 clones, with around 88% occurring only once. The sequencing sample was made of peripheral blood. These receptors all stem from a man of 80 years or more with COVID-19, enrolled during active disease.

V and J are TRBV6-5 and TRBJ1-4; a weak D match, TRBD1 (5 bases). This CDR3 is 14 amino acids long. Germline V gene data show CDR1 as MNHEY and CDR2 as SVGAGI. V was pared by 6 bases and J by 6 bases, with 14 bases between. In nucleotides, the CDR3 is TGTGCCAGCAGCCCCCGGGGGTTGGATGAAAAACTGTTTTTT. Translating gives CASSPRGLDEKLFF.

The chain recombines TRBV19 with TRBJ2-2; 9 bases line up with TRBD1. Germline V gene sequence: CDR1 LNHDA, CDR2 SQIVND (reference sequence). V trimming: 3 bases; J trimming: 1 base; junction bases outside the gene matches: 15. CDR3 length: 20 amino acids. The CDR3 here is CASSIGVLGQGKVNTGELFF. In nucleotides, the CDR3 is TGTGCCAGTAGTATTGGAGTGTTGGGACAGGGAAAGGTGAACACCGGGGAGCTGTTTTTT.

The rearrangement uses TRBV5-5 and TRBJ2-6; a possible D gene is TRBD2 (5 bases). The V end was cut by 6 bases, the J end by 0 bases, with 7 bases between. The CDR3 sequence is 14 residues long. Germline CDR1 SGHKS, CDR2 YYEKEE (reference sequence). The chain's CDR3 is CASNEGSGANVLTF. CDR3 in DNA: TGTGCCAGCAACGAGGGCTCTGGGGCCAACGTCCTGACTTTC.

The V gene is TRBV27, the J gene TRBJ2-5, with 9 nucleotides matching TRBD2. V gave up 0 bases and J gave up 2 bases; unmatched junction bases: 4. The germline V gene encodes CDR1 MNHEY and CDR2 SMNVEV (reference sequence). CDR3 length: 16 amino acids. The CDR3 coding sequence is TGTGCCAGCAGTTTATCGGCGACTAGCGGTCAAGAGACCCAGTACTTC. Its translation: CASSLSATSGQETQYF.

This clone has just one count. The genes are TRBV25-1 and TRBJ2-7, with 8 bases aligning to TRBD1. V gave up 9 bases and J gave up 1 base; unmatched junction bases: 5. The CDR3 extends over 13 amino acids. Germline values: CDR1 MGHDK, CDR2 SYGVNS. CDR3: CASTGTGSYEQYF. CDR3 bases: TGTGCCAGTACAGGGACAGGTTCCTACGAGCAGTACTTC.

Only one count was recorded for this clone. This rearrangement joins TRBV27 to TRBJ1-5, with D perhaps matching TRBD1 (5 bases). CDR1 is MNHEY, CDR2 SMNVEV, per germline (reference sequence). The CDR3 consists of 14 residues. Trimming pared 7 bases from V and 6 bases from J, leaving 16 bases between. The CDR3 reads CASTAAGGSQPQHF. CDR3 coding DNA: TGTGCCAGCACCGCCGCGGGGGGGTCTCAGCCCCAGCATTTT.

This clone was detected only once. The chain recombines TRBV3-1 (or the pseudogene TRBV3-2) with TRBJ2-1, with 9 positions matching TRBD2. The CDR3 has 15 amino acids. V lost 3 bases, J lost 4 bases, and 4 bases stayed unmatched. Germline CDR1 LGHDT, CDR2 YNNKEL (reference sequence). This CDR3 is CASSQLAGPYNEQFF. In DNA form, the CDR3 reads TGTGCCAGCAGCCAGCTAGCGGGGCCTTACAATGAGCAGTTCTTC.

The genes are TRBV7-2 and TRBJ1-5; 11 bases agree with TRBD1. The CDR3 runs 15 residues. CDR1 and CDR2 (germline): SGHTA, FQGNSA. After removal of 5 bases from V and 6 bases from J, the junction contained 6 bases not matched to a gene. The CDR3 region is CASSEAGTGGQPQHF. The CDR3 DNA reads as TGTGCCAGCAGCGAGGCCGGGACAGGGGGTCAGCCCCAGCATTTT.

This clone was seen just once. A read error may account for a junction end that differs from germline. Other DNA sequences from this sample encode an identical CDR3 as well. This rearrangement joins TRBV2 to TRBJ1-1; D not resolved. The CDR3 contains 14 residues. Germline CDR1 and CDR2: SNHLY and FYNNEI. CDR3 nucleotides: TGTGCCAGTAGTGCCGCCCCACAGACAACTGAAGCTTTCTTT. It yields the protein CASSAAPQTTEAFF.

V is TRBV5-1 and J is TRBJ1-2; the D is unclear. The CDR3 length is 13 residues. V dropped 0 bases and J dropped 10 bases, with 13 bases sitting between them. The germline V gene encodes CDR1 SGHRS and CDR2 YFSETQ. The CDR3: CASSLVSDAPYTF. The DNA for the CDR3 is TGCGCCAGCAGCTTGGTCAGCGACGCACCCTACACCTTC.